This T cell receptor beta chain was sequenced during a study of blood T cell repertoires in COVID-19. Study in general: Some COVID-19 samples were acute and others convalescent; all came from the United States, Italy and Spain. Sources were T cells, B-cell-depleted T cells, or PBMCs; the material itself was cDNA or gDNA.

Authors' analysis steps: Reference gene primer amplification gave nucleated cell count estimates. Generated by immunoSEQ multiplex PCR, the TCRdb table keeps only in-frame clones and is missing some. V, J and clone size reflect that table, while D and trimming were determined from the DNA. Among roughly 300,000 clones listed, around 88% were seen once. Per the germline V gene, CDR1 is SGHDN and CDR2 is FVKESK. The CDR3 runs to 19 residues. V shed 6 bases, J shed 0 bases, and the junction held 17 bases outside the gene matches. This chain joins TRBV14 and TRBJ1-3, with 7 bases identical to TRBD1. The clonotype comes from a woman aged 50 to 60 with acute or convalescent COVID-19. The specimen sequenced was peripheral blood. The CDR3 DNA sequence: TGTGCCAGCAGTCTCACAGGGGTCGGTCACATCAACTCTGGAAACACCATATATTTT. It yields the protein CASSLTGVGHINSGNTIYF.